This entry lists 28 T cell receptor beta chains sequenced from one sample in a study of spatial heterogeneity in lung cancer. Whole-study findings and limits: Counts of expanded intratumoral alpha and beta TCRs tracked tumor mutation counts.

Their antigen targets remain unknown. The time point here: sample taken at primary tumor resection. TCRdb called the 5' RACE reads again in MiXCR, with one record for every CDR3 protein. The sample has 9,500 to 11,000 distinct CDR3 sequences, 5.2% seen once. The specimen was lung tumor tissue, collected at surgery. Receptors originate from a male donor with early-stage non-small cell lung cancer.

This clonotype is categorized as medium-sized (0.01 to 0.1%). This beta chain is an unintended read in a library built for alpha chains; its size means little. V usage is TRBV10-3 and J usage is TRBJ2-7; no firm D call. The V gene lost 5 bases and the J gene lost 1 base, with 6 bases spanning the gap. This CDR3 has 12 residues. CDR1 ENHRY and CDR2 SYGVKD come from the germline V gene. CDR3 nucleotide sequence: TGTGCCATCAGTAATAAGTCCTACGAGCAGTACTTC. It is translated as CAISNKSYEQYF.

This clonotype came up a few times. A library made for alpha chains picked up this beta chain off target, so its size means little. V is TRBV6-1 and J is TRBJ1-6; the match to TRBD1 covers 8 bases. V was pared by 6 bases and J by 6 bases, with 7 bases of the junction left unmatched. CDR3 size: 15 residues. Per germline, CDR1 MNHNS and CDR2 SASEGT. The CDR3 nucleotides read TGTGCCAGCAGGAAAAGGACAGGGAGTAATTCACCCCTCCACTTT. Translated: CASRKRTGSNSPLHF.

This clonotype was detected a few times. This beta chain is an off-target read within a library intended for alpha chains, so its frequency means little. The chain combines TRBV5-5 with TRBJ2-1; 8 bases are shared with TRBD1. CDR3 size: 16 residues. Germline CDR1 reads SGHKS; CDR2 reads YYEKEE (reference sequence). V lost 2 bases, J lost 0 bases, and 4 bases stayed unmatched. CDR3 DNA sequence: TGTGCCAGCAGCTTTCAGGGGGCCCTCTCCTACAATGAGCAGTTCTTC. It translates to CASSFQGALSYNEQFF. The full variable domain, rest sourced from reference TRBV5-5 and TRBJ2-1, is DAGVTQSPTHLIKTRGQQVTLRCSPISGHKSVSWYQQVLGQGPQFIFQYYEKEERGRGNFPDRFSARQFPNYSSELNVNALLLGDSALYLCASSFQGALSYNEQFFGPGTRLTVL.

In this sample, this clonotype turned up many times. Since it is a stray read in a library aimed at alpha chains, this beta chain has a size that is not meaningful. The chain has TRBV10-3 and TRBJ2-1; D not certain. The germline CDR1 and CDR2 sequences are ENHRY and SYGVKD. The V and J ends lost 0 bases and 10 bases respectively, with 13 bases between them. The CDR3 is made up of 14 amino acids. The CDR3 protein is CAISESIINGEQFF. DNA for the CDR3: TGTGCCATCAGTGAGTCGATTATTAACGGGGAGCAGTTCTTC.

The table lists this clonotype with many counts. This beta chain is an off-target read within a library intended for alpha chains, so its frequency means little. The chain uses TRBV14 and TRBJ2-2; 10 nucleotides agree with TRBD2. The V and J ends lost 5 bases and 9 bases, in that order; junction bases with no gene match: 18. CDR3 length: 18 residues. From germline, CDR1 is SGHDN and CDR2 FVKESK. DNA of the CDR3: TGTGCCAGCAGCTCATGGATAACTAGCGGGGCTACCCCCCGGGAGCTGTTTTTT. It specifies CASSSWITSGATPRELFF.

As concerns this clonotype: The size of this beta chain means little, since it is a stray read in a library made for alpha chains. V and J are TRBV30 and TRBJ1-5; TRBD1 is a possible D gene (5 bases). V was pared by 0 bases and J by 3 bases, with 9 bases between. The CDR3 sequence is 14 residues long. Germline V lookup: CDR1 GTSNPN, CDR2 SVGIG (reference sequence). The chain's CDR3 is CAWSVGTLNQPQHF. DNA of the CDR3: TGTGCCTGGAGTGTAGGGACTCTCAATCAGCCCCAGCATTTT.

The table lists this clonotype with many counts. Within a library made for alpha chains, this beta chain is off target, and its count is uninformative. The J gene is TRBJ1-6, the V gene TRBV5-1; D gene unclear. CDR3 length: 14 residues. In germline, CDR1 is SGHRS, CDR2 YFSETQ. The V end was cut by 0 bases, the J end by 10 bases, with 11 bases between. CDR3 in amino acids: CASSLEGNLSPLHF. CDR3 in DNA: TGCGCCAGCAGCTTGGAGGGTAACTTATCACCCCTCCACTTT. Filled out from reference TRBV5-1 and TRBJ1-6, the complete variable domain reads KAGVTQTPRYLIKTRGQQVTLSCSPISGHRSVSWYQQTPGQGLQFLFEYFSETQRNKGNFPGRFSGRQFSNSRSEMNVSTLELGDSALYLCASSLEGNLSPLHFGNGTRLTVT.

At least ten counts were recorded for this clonotype. Because this beta chain is a stray read in a library intended to capture alpha chains, its abundance should not be given much weight. The chain links TRBV28 to TRBJ2-7, with 7 bases aligning to TRBD1. CDR3 size: 14 residues. Germline CDR1 MDHEN, CDR2 SYDVKM. V lost 5 bases to trimming and J lost 2 bases; unmatched junction nucleotides: 6. CDR3 sequence reads: CASSGDSFTYEQYF. DNA for the CDR3: TGTGCCAGCAGTGGGGACAGTTTTACCTACGAGCAGTACTTC. The complete variable domain, with remaining parts taken from reference TRBV28 and TRBJ2-7, reads DVKVTQSSRYLVKRTGEKVFLECVQDMDHENMFWYRQDPGLGLRLIYFSYDVKMKEKGDIPEGYSVSREKKERFSLILESASTNQTSMYLCASSGDSFTYEQYFGPGTRLTVT.

As to this clonotype: The library was built for alpha chains, so this beta chain is an off-target read and its size means little. This sequence joins TRBV12-3 or TRBV12-4 and TRBJ2-1, with 10 nucleotides matching TRBD1. The CDR3 contains 15 residues. Trimming took 5 bases from V and 9 from J; bases not matched to a gene: 10. CDR3 loop: CASSAPGTGVFEQFF. The CDR3, as DNA: TGTGCCAGCAGTGCGCCCGGGACAGGGGTCTTTGAGCAGTTCTTC.

This clonotype was seen at least ten times. Being off target in a library aimed at alpha chains, this beta chain has a size of little meaning. The chain is built from TRBV9 and TRBJ1-3; D gene ambiguous. The germline V gene has CDR1 SGDLS and CDR2 YYNGEE. This CDR3 comprises 16 residues. The V and J ends lost 0 bases and 0 bases respectively, with 10 bases between them. The CDR3 region is CASSVGEGLSGNTIYF. CDR3 DNA sequence: TGTGCCAGCAGCGTAGGTGAAGGACTCTCTGGAAACACCATATATTTT.

At least ten counts were recorded for this clonotype. A library prepared for alpha chains yielded this beta chain as an off-target read; its size is of little meaning. The J gene is TRBJ2-4, the V gene TRBV28; 8 bases are a match to TRBD1. The CDR3 covers 19 residues. Germline V gene data show CDR1 as MDHEN and CDR2 as SYDVKM. The V and J ends lost 5 bases and 0 bases, in that order; junction bases with no gene match: 15. CDR3 sequence reads: CASSPRQGLEDVAKNIQYF. In DNA, the CDR3 is TGTGCCAGCAGTCCCCGACAGGGGCTCGAGGACGTAGCCAAAAACATTCAGTACTTC. Full variable domain (missing parts from reference TRBV28 and TRBJ2-4): DVKVTQSSRYLVKRTGEKVFLECVQDMDHENMFWYRQDPGLGLRLIYFSYDVKMKEKGDIPEGYSVSREKKERFSLILESASTNQTSMYLCASSPRQGLEDVAKNIQYFGAGTRLSVL.

This clonotype is medium-sized in the sample. Since the library was made to target alpha chains, this beta chain is a stray read and its abundance is not meaningful. The chain uses TRBV18 and TRBJ1-1, with D perhaps matching TRBD1 (5 bases). The CDR3 consists of 15 residues. Germline V gene lookup returns CDR1 KGHSH and CDR2 LQKENI. V dropped 3 bases and J dropped 0 bases, with 11 bases sitting between them. The chain's CDR3 is CASSPPGPLNTEAFF. The CDR3 coding sequence is TGTGCCAGCTCACCCCCGGGACCCTTGAACACTGAAGCTTTCTTT.

The sample holds many counts of this clonotype. This beta chain came through as a stray read in a library set up for alpha chains, and its size says little. The chain carries TRBV4-1 and TRBJ2-2; 7 bases align to TRBD2. V trimming: 0 bases; J trimming: 6 bases; junction bases outside the gene matches: 7. Germline CDR1 MGHRA, CDR2 YSYEKL. The CDR3 sequence is 16 residues long. CDR3 amino acids: CASSQDFGGSAGELFF. The CDR3, as DNA: TGCGCCAGCAGCCAAGATTTCGGCGGGAGTGCCGGGGAGCTGTTTTTT.

At least ten counts were recorded for this clonotype. This beta chain was picked up by a library intended for alpha chains and is off target, so its count carries little meaning. The J gene is TRBJ2-1, the V gene TRBV29-1; D is ambiguous. The CDR3 has 14 amino acids. V dropped 5 bases and J dropped 2 bases, with 13 bases sitting between them. From germline, CDR1 is SQVTM and CDR2 ANQGSEA. In DNA form, the CDR3 reads TGCAGCGTTATCGAGAAAGTAACCTACAATGAGCAGTTCTTC. Its translation: CSVIEKVTYNEQFF.

This clonotype was counted ten times or more. As an off-target read in a library built for alpha chains, this beta chain has a frequency of little significance. The chain uses TRBV6-6 and TRBJ1-6; D is uncertain. From germline, CDR1 is MNHNY and CDR2 SVGAGI (reference sequence). The CDR3 contains 13 residues. The germline V and J ends were trimmed by 0 bases and 8 bases, with 5 bases remaining between them. The chain's CDR3 is CASSYSSDSPLHF. In DNA form, the CDR3 reads TGTGCCAGCAGTTACTCCTCGGATTCACCCCTCCACTTT.

In its sample, this clonotype was seen many times. This beta chain represents an off-target read in a library built for alpha chains; its size is of limited meaning. The chain carries TRBV28 and TRBJ2-4; the match to TRBD1 covers 12 bases. The CDR3 spans 15 residues. Germline V gene data show CDR1 as MDHEN and CDR2 as SYDVKM. Unmatched junction bases numbered 3, after V lost 2 bases and J lost 7 bases. The CDR3 loop reads CASSLPGTGGNIQYF. In nucleotides, the CDR3 is TGTGCCAGCAGTTTACCCGGGACAGGGGGCAACATTCAGTACTTC. The complete variable domain, with remaining parts taken from reference TRBV28 and TRBJ2-4, reads DVKVTQSSRYLVKRTGEKVFLECVQDMDHENMFWYRQDPGLGLRLIYFSYDVKMKEKGDIPEGYSVSREKKERFSLILESASTNQTSMYLCASSLPGTGGNIQYFGAGTRLSVL.

On this clonotype itself: Since the library was made to target alpha chains, this beta chain is a stray read and its abundance is not meaningful. The rearrangement joins TRBV20-1 to TRBJ2-5, with D hard to call. Trimming left V 5 bases short and J 0 bases short, with 16 bases between. CDR3 length equals 15 residues. Germline assignment: CDR1 DFQATT and CDR2 SNEGSKA (reference sequence). The CDR3 is CSAQKAARNQETQYF. The CDR3 DNA reads TGCAGTGCTCAAAAGGCGGCGAGAAACCAAGAGACCCAGTACTTC.

By share, this clonotype ranks as medium-sized (0.01 to 0.1%). This beta chain is off target for a library built for alpha chains, so its abundance means little. V usage is TRBV10-3 and J usage is TRBJ1-5; 9 nucleotides align to TRBD1. In germline, CDR1 is ENHRY, CDR2 SYGVKD. Trimming cost V 3 bases and J 9 bases; bases outside gene matches: 6. This CDR3 has 14 amino acids. The CDR3 coding sequence is TGTGCCATCAGTGACGACAGGGGGTTTCGGCCCCAGCATTTT. Residues: CAISDDRGFRPQHF.

Of note for this clonotype: Because this beta chain is a stray read in a library intended to capture alpha chains, its abundance should not be given much weight. This rearrangement joins TRBV20-1 to TRBJ2-2; 9 bases are shared with TRBD1. Germline CDR1 DFQATT, CDR2 SNEGSKA (reference sequence). J lost 6 bases, V lost 5 bases, and 7 bases had no gene match. This CDR3 is 14 amino acids long. The CDR3 sequence is CSAYRDRVAGELFF. In nucleotides, the CDR3 is TGCAGTGCTTACCGGGACAGGGTGGCCGGGGAGCTGTTTTTT.

This clonotype has at least ten counts. This beta chain was picked up by a library intended for alpha chains and is off target, so its count carries little meaning. The chain couples TRBV5-5 to TRBJ1-3, with unresolved D. This CDR3 is built from 15 residues. CDR1 is SGHKS, CDR2 YYEKEE, per germline (reference sequence). Trimming took 5 bases from V and 0 from J, leaving 12 bases between them. Here the CDR3 DNA reads TGTGCCAGCAGATGGGGTCGAAACTCTGGAAACACCATATATTTT. Its protein is CASRWGRNSGNTIYF. The whole variable domain, filled in from reference TRBV5-5 and TRBJ1-3, reads DAGVTQSPTHLIKTRGQQVTLRCSPISGHKSVSWYQQVLGQGPQFIFQYYEKEERGRGNFPDRFSARQFPNYSSELNVNALLLGDSALYLCASRWGRNSGNTIYFGEGSWLTVV.

This clonotype has a count of ten or more. This beta chain lies outside the target of a library built for alpha chains; its clone size means little. The rearrangement uses TRBV5-5 and TRBJ2-5; D is possibly TRBD1 (6 bases). From germline, CDR1 is SGHKS and CDR2 YYEKEE (reference sequence). The CDR3 is 14 amino acids. Trimming took off 4 bases at V and 2 bases at J, with 12 bases between the two ends. In DNA form, the CDR3 reads TGTGCCAGCAGCAGGGGGAGTCTTCAAGAGACCCAGTACTTC. Translating gives CASSRGSLQETQYF.

The table lists this clonotype with many counts. This beta chain is an off-target read within a library intended for alpha chains, so its frequency means little. This rearrangement joins TRBV6-6 to TRBJ2-7; TRBD2 aligns across 11 bases. This CDR3 region has 15 residues. V dropped 5 bases and J dropped 5; count of bases not matched to a gene: 8. CDR1 and CDR2 (germline): MNHNY, SVGAGI (reference sequence). CDR3 sequence (DNA): TGTGCCAGCAGTCCCACTAGCGGGAGTTCCCACGAGCAGTACTTC. It translates to CASSPTSGSSHEQYF.

This clonotype has ten or more counts. The library was designed around alpha chains, so this beta chain is a stray read whose abundance carries little weight. The chain is built from TRBV20-1 and TRBJ2-7; 7 nucleotides align to TRBD1. J was trimmed by 1 base and V by 3 bases; bases with no gene match: 6. In germline, CDR1 is DFQATT, CDR2 SNEGSKA (reference sequence). The CDR3 spans 14 residues. In nucleotides, the CDR3 is TGCAGTGCTAGCAGGACAGGTCCTTCCTACGAGCAGTACTTC. It specifies CSASRTGPSYEQYF.

Regarding this clonotype: This beta chain slipped into a library made for alpha chains as a stray read, so its size is not meaningful. The rearrangement uses TRBV29-1 and TRBJ2-1, with TRBD2 matching over 9 bases. Trimming took 7 bases from V and 0 from J; bases not matched to a gene: 10. Germline V CDR1 and CDR2: SQVTM, ANQGSEA. CDR3 length: 16 amino acids. CDR3 in amino acids: CSAHSGSGGSYNEQFF. The CDR3 nucleotides are TGCAGCGCCCATTCTGGTAGCGGGGGCTCCTACAATGAGCAGTTCTTC.

This clonotype has only a few counts. The library was designed around alpha chains, so this beta chain is a stray read whose abundance carries little weight. The rearrangement joins TRBV19 to TRBJ1-3, with TRBD1 matching over 7 bases. CDR3 length: 15 amino acids. Germline V gene sequence: CDR1 LNHDA, CDR2 SQIVND (reference sequence). J lost 2 bases, V lost 3 bases, and 4 bases had no gene match. The CDR3, as DNA: TGTGCCAGTAGTATGGGCAGGGGGGCTGGAAACACCATATATTTT. Its protein is CASSMGRGAGNTIYF.

This clonotype was counted many times. This beta chain is an off-target read within a library intended for alpha chains, so its frequency means little. The chain links TRBV11-2 to TRBJ2-1; D is tentatively TRBD1 or TRBD2 (5 bases each). Germline V gene lookup returns CDR1 SGHAT and CDR2 FQNNGV. The CDR3 is 13 amino acids. V lost 3 bases and J lost 7, with 10 bases in between. The CDR3 nucleotides are TGTGCCAGCAGCTTTTCGGGGCTGAATGAGCAGTTCTTC. Protein: CASSFSGLNEQFF.

There are many counts of this clonotype. This beta chain was picked up by a library intended for alpha chains and is off target, so its count carries little meaning. V is TRBV12-5 and J is TRBJ1-2, with a tentative D call TRBD1 (5 bases). The CDR3 sequence is 13 residues long. V lost 1 base and J 7 bases, leaving 10 bases between the germline ends. Per germline, CDR1 LGHNT and CDR2 FRNRAP. The CDR3 sequence is CASGLGQGGGYTF. The CDR3, as DNA: TGTGCTAGTGGTTTGGGCCAGGGAGGTGGCTACACCTTC. The whole variable domain, remainder taken from reference TRBV12-5 and TRBJ1-2, is DARVTQTPRHKVTEMGQEVTMRCQPILGHNTVFWYRQTMMQGLELLAYFRNRAPLDDSGMPKDRFSAEMPDATLATLKIQPSEPRDSAVYFCASGLGQGGGYTFGSGTRLTVV.

In its sample, this clonotype is medium-sized. Germline and junction disagree at one end, which may indicate a read error. This beta chain is a stray sequence in a library constructed for alpha chains; its clone size is not meaningful. This chain connects TRBV2 to TRBJ1-2, with D possibly being TRBD1 (5 bases). The germline gives CDR1 SNHLY, CDR2 FYNNEI. The CDR3 covers 11 residues. The CDR3 nucleotides read TGTGCCAGTGCTAAGGGGATACTTCCGGGCTTC. Its translation is CASAKGILPGF.